This T cell receptor (beta chain) was obtained from a study of T cells in tuberculosis. Looking at the study overall: This South African cohort compared adolescents with or without latent tuberculosis against adults with active tuberculosis. Samples predate treatment or fall within its first 7 days.

Sequenced by immunoSEQ multiplex PCR; TCRdb stores in-frame clones only, minus some. Altogether approximately 30,000 clones are present, roughly 85% being singletons, with the ten largest covering 5% to 5.5%. Germline V gene data show CDR1 as LNHDA and CDR2 as SQIVND (reference sequence). V was cut by 4 bases and J by 2 bases, with 9 bases left in between. This CDR3 comprises 13 residues. Time point described: new active TB diagnosis, blood taken before or within 7 days of starting treatment. Patients were newly diagnosed, HIV-seronegative, and aged 18 or older. Tuberculosis was confirmed by positive sputum smear and/or M. tuberculosis culture.

Sequencing was performed on PBMCs, taken at tuberculosis diagnosis. The receptor's source is an adult with tuberculosis. This rearrangement joins TRBV19 to TRBJ2-7, with D maybe TRBD1 (5 bases). CDR3 amino acids: CASSKGSAYEQYF. The CDR3 DNA is TGTGCCAGTAGTAAGGGGTCCGCCTACGAGCAGTACTTC.